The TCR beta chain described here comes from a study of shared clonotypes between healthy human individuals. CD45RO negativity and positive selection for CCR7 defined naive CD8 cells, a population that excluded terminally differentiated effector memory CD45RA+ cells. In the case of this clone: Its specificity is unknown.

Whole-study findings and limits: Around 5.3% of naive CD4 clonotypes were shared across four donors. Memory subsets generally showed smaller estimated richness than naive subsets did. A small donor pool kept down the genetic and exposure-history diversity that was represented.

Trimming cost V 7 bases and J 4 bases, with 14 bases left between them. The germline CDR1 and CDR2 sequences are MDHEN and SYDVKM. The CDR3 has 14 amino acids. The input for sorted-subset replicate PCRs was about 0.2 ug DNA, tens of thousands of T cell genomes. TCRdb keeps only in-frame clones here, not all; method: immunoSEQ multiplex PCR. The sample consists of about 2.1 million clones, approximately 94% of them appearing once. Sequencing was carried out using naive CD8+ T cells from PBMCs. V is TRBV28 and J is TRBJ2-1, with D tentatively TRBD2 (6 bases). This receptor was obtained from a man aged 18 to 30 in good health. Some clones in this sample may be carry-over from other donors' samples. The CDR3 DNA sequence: TGTGCCAGCACCTTTATTCGGGGGTACAATGAGCAGTTCTTC. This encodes CASTFIRGYNEQFF.